This is a list of T cell receptor beta chains from one sample in a study of CD8 T cells in ankylosing spondylitis. From the 5' RACE reads, TCRdb called clonotypes with MiXCR, one entry per CDR3 protein. The top ten hold roughly 7.4% of the sample, which has roughly 260,000 distinct CDR3 sequences, about 20% seen once. Sequenced sample: blood, either unsorted or a sorted T cell fraction (not recorded which). These receptors were obtained from a male donor with ankylosing spondylitis or in good health (not recorded which). Both conserved end residues are part of each CDR3. The order of the fields is CDR3 length, D gene, J gene, V gene, clone size, CDR3 DNA, CDR3 protein. A D gene is named only where the DNA matches it firmly. Clone sizes are given selectively: once, few, many, or a class where the clone is expanded.

len: 12
d_gene: -
j_gene: TRBJ2-3
v_gene: TRBV5-1
abundance: -
CDR3nt: TGCGCCAGCAGCTTGATACCAGATACGCAGTATTTT
CDR3aa: CASSLIPDTQYF

len: 15
d_gene: -
j_gene: TRBJ2-2
v_gene: TRBV5-6
abundance: -
CDR3nt: TGTGCCAGCAGCTTGTGGCCGGGGAACACCGGGGAGCTGTTTTTT
CDR3aa: CASSLWPGNTGELFF

len: 18
d_gene: TRBD2
j_gene: TRBJ2-2
v_gene: TRBV3-1
abundance: few
CDR3nt: TGTGCCAGCAGCCAAGTTGCTAGCGGGAGATCGGACACCGGGGAGCTGTTTTTT
CDR3aa: CASSQVASGRSDTGELFF

len: 15
d_gene: TRBD1
j_gene: TRBJ1-4
v_gene: TRBV5-1
abundance: few
CDR3nt: TGCGCCAGCAGCGTAGGGGACAGTTTGGGAGAAAAACTGTTTTTT
CDR3aa: CASSVGDSLGEKLFF

len: 16
d_gene: TRBD1
j_gene: TRBJ1-1
v_gene: TRBV6-1
abundance: -
CDR3nt: TGTGCCACACATAACAGGGGCGGAAGGCGAAACACTGAAGCTTTCTTT
CDR3aa: CATHNRGGRRNTEAFF

len: 13
d_gene: -
j_gene: TRBJ1-6
v_gene: TRBV27
abundance: many
CDR3nt: TGTGCCAGCAGTTTGACAGTAGATTCACCCCTCCACTTT
CDR3aa: CASSLTVDSPLHF

len: 13
d_gene: TRBD1
j_gene: TRBJ1-2
v_gene: TRBV28
abundance: few
CDR3nt: TGTGCCAGCAGTATCGGGACAGACTATGGCTACACCTTC
CDR3aa: CASSIGTDYGYTF

len: 15
d_gene: TRBD2
j_gene: TRBJ2-2
v_gene: TRBV20-1
abundance: -
CDR3nt: TGCAGTGCTAGAGGAACTAGCGGGGGTAACGGGGAGCTGTTTTTT
CDR3aa: CSARGTSGGNGELFF

len: 15
d_gene: -
j_gene: TRBJ1-6
v_gene: TRBV3-1
abundance: -
CDR3nt: TGTGCCAGCAGCCAAGTGAGGTTAGGTAATTCACCCCTCCACTTT
CDR3aa: CASSQVRLGNSPLHF

len: 13
d_gene: -
j_gene: TRBJ2-3
v_gene: TRBV12-3/TRBV12-4
abundance: -
CDR3nt: TGTGCCAGCAGCGGCGGCTCGGCAGATACGCAGTATTTT
CDR3aa: CASSGGSADTQYF

len: 17
d_gene: TRBD1
j_gene: TRBJ1-1
v_gene: TRBV5-1
abundance: few
CDR3nt: TGCGCCAGCAGCTTGGTCCCCCAAACAGGGGGGAACACTGAAGCTTTCTTT
CDR3aa: CASSLVPQTGGNTEAFF

len: 12
d_gene: TRBD2
j_gene: TRBJ2-5
v_gene: TRBV29-1
abundance: many
CDR3nt: TGCAGCGTTGAAAGCGGGGGGGGGACCCAGTACTTC
CDR3aa: CSVESGGGTQYF

len: 14
d_gene: TRBD2
j_gene: TRBJ2-1
v_gene: TRBV20-1
abundance: few
CDR3nt: TGCAGTGCTAGTGCGACTAGCGGGAGTAATGAGCAGTTCTTC
CDR3aa: CSASATSGSNEQFF

len: 15
d_gene: TRBD1
j_gene: TRBJ2-1
v_gene: TRBV27
abundance: -
CDR3nt: TGTGCCGGCAGTCATGTGACAGGGGTCTACAATGAGCAGTTCTTC
CDR3aa: CAGSHVTGVYNEQFF

len: 14
d_gene: TRBD1
j_gene: TRBJ1-1
v_gene: TRBV25-1
abundance: many
CDR3nt: TGTGCCAGCAGGGGGACAGGGGGCAACACTGAAGCTTTCTTT
CDR3aa: CASRGTGGNTEAFF

len: 17
d_gene: TRBD2
j_gene: TRBJ2-1
v_gene: TRBV12-3/TRBV12-4
abundance: many
CDR3nt: TGTGCCAGCAGCCCCCCACTCATAGCGGGGCTATACAATGAGCAGTTCTTC
CDR3aa: CASSPPLIAGLYNEQFF

len: 13
d_gene: -
j_gene: TRBJ1-6
v_gene: TRBV6-1
abundance: -
CDR3nt: TGTGCCAGCCATAGGTTCAACCTTTCACCCCTCCACTTT
CDR3aa: CASHRFNLSPLHF

len: 14
d_gene: -
j_gene: TRBJ2-4
v_gene: TRBV5-1
abundance: -
CDR3nt: TGCGCCAGCAGCTTGTCAGGGAAGGAAAACATTCAGTACTTC
CDR3aa: CASSLSGKENIQYF

len: 14
d_gene: TRBD1
j_gene: TRBJ1-1
v_gene: TRBV6-1
abundance: few
CDR3nt: TGTGCCAGCAATCACAGGGGGAAGGGCACTGAAGCTTTCTTT
CDR3aa: CASNHRGKGTEAFF

len: 18
d_gene: -
j_gene: TRBJ2-6
v_gene: TRBV27
abundance: few
CDR3nt: TGTGCCAGCAGTCACGGGACCGGCCGTTCCTCTGGGGCCAACGTCCTGACTTTC
CDR3aa: CASSHGTGRSSGANVLTF

len: 12
d_gene: -
j_gene: TRBJ2-2
v_gene: TRBV5-1
abundance: few
CDR3nt: TGCGCCAGCAGCCCTACCCGGGGGGAGCTGTTTTTT
CDR3aa: CASSPTRGELFF

len: 11
d_gene: -
j_gene: TRBJ1-4
v_gene: TRBV29-1
abundance: few
CDR3nt: TGCAGCGCCGGGACCTGGGAAAAACTGTTTTTT
CDR3aa: CSAGTWEKLFF

len: 15
d_gene: -
j_gene: TRBJ2-4
v_gene: TRBV14
abundance: once
CDR3nt: TGTGCCAGCAGCCAACGGGGTTCGGGCAAAAACATTCAGTACTTC
CDR3aa: CASSQRGSGKNIQYF

len: 13
d_gene: -
j_gene: TRBJ2-3
v_gene: TRBV4-2
abundance: -
CDR3nt: TGTGCCATCAGCCCTTACGGGGGCGATACGCAGTATTTT
CDR3aa: CAISPYGGDTQYF

len: 16
d_gene: TRBD2
j_gene: TRBJ2-1
v_gene: TRBV7-9
abundance: -
CDR3nt: TGTGCCAGCAGCTTAGGGCGGGAGTATGCCTACAATGAGCAGTTCTTC
CDR3aa: CASSLGREYAYNEQFF

len: 14
d_gene: -
j_gene: TRBJ2-1
v_gene: TRBV10-3
abundance: -
CDR3nt: TGTGCCATCAGTGAGTCTCACTACCACGGTGAGCAGTTCTTC
CDR3aa: CAISESHYHGEQFF

len: 21
d_gene: TRBD1
j_gene: TRBJ2-6
v_gene: TRBV10-3
abundance: few
CDR3nt: TGTGCCATCAGTGATATGACAGGGGGCTCACACAAACTTACTGGGGCCAACGTCCTGACTTTC
CDR3aa: CAISDMTGGSHKLTGANVLTF

len: 14
d_gene: -
j_gene: TRBJ2-3
v_gene: TRBV5-1
abundance: -
CDR3nt: TGCGCCAGCAGCGTCGGGATAAGTACAGATACGCAGTATTTT
CDR3aa: CASSVGISTDTQYF

len: 16
d_gene: -
j_gene: TRBJ2-1
v_gene: TRBV12-3/TRBV12-4
abundance: -
CDR3nt: TGTGCCAGCAGTTCTCTCGTTGCTGCTTCCTACAATGAGCAGTTCTTC
CDR3aa: CASSSLVAASYNEQFF

len: 13
d_gene: TRBD1
j_gene: TRBJ1-1
v_gene: TRBV6-1
abundance: many
CDR3nt: TGTGCCAGCACTGACACAGGGGGCAGACAAGCTTTCTTT
CDR3aa: CASTDTGGRQAFF

len: 15
d_gene: -
j_gene: TRBJ1-1
v_gene: TRBV12-3/TRBV12-4
abundance: -
CDR3nt: TGTGCCAGCAGTTCACCTCGGGAACGAAACACTGAAGCTTTCTTT
CDR3aa: CASSSPRERNTEAFF

len: 16
d_gene: -
j_gene: TRBJ2-3
v_gene: TRBV12-3/TRBV12-4
abundance: many
CDR3nt: TGTGCCAGCAGTTTTTGGCAGAGTGGGAGCACAGATACGCAGTATTTT
CDR3aa: CASSFWQSGSTDTQYF

len: 12
d_gene: -
j_gene: TRBJ1-2
v_gene: TRBV12-3/TRBV12-4
abundance: many
CDR3nt: TGTGCCAGCAGCCTGAGTGGAAGGGGCTACACCTTC
CDR3aa: CASSLSGRGYTF

len: 13
d_gene: -
j_gene: TRBJ2-2
v_gene: TRBV20-1
abundance: -
CDR3nt: TGCAGTGCTAGAGAACGGGTCACCGGGGAGCTGTTTTTT
CDR3aa: CSARERVTGELFF

len: 14
d_gene: -
j_gene: TRBJ2-2
v_gene: TRBV29-1
abundance: -
CDR3nt: TGCAGCGTTGGAGGCCCGGGAAACACCGGGGAGCTGTTTTTT
CDR3aa: CSVGGPGNTGELFF

len: 13
d_gene: TRBD2
j_gene: TRBJ2-1
v_gene: TRBV6-1
abundance: -
CDR3nt: TGTGCCACCCTAGCGGGGCCCAACAATGAGCAGTTCTTC
CDR3aa: CATLAGPNNEQFF

len: 14
d_gene: -
j_gene: TRBJ2-3
v_gene: TRBV12-3/TRBV12-4
abundance: -
CDR3nt: TGTGTCAGCAGTTTTCTAAGGGGCACAGATACGCAGTATTTT
CDR3aa: CVSSFLRGTDTQYF

len: 15
d_gene: -
j_gene: TRBJ2-3
v_gene: TRBV7-9
abundance: -
CDR3nt: TGTGCCAGCAGCCCCCCAATTGCGGGCACAGATACGCAGTATTTT
CDR3aa: CASSPPIAGTDTQYF

len: 15
d_gene: TRBD2
j_gene: TRBJ2-1
v_gene: TRBV2
abundance: few
CDR3nt: TGTGCCAGCAGTGTAACAGCGGGAGAGGGAAATGAGCAGTTCTTC
CDR3aa: CASSVTAGEGNEQFF

len: 13
d_gene: -
j_gene: TRBJ1-1
v_gene: TRBV2
abundance: many
CDR3nt: TGTGCCAGCACCGAAGGGATAAACACTGAAGCTTTCTTT
CDR3aa: CASTEGINTEAFF

len: 15
d_gene: TRBD2
j_gene: TRBJ2-2
v_gene: TRBV12-3/TRBV12-4
abundance: few
CDR3nt: TGTGCCAGCAGGGGCTTGGGGGGGAGAACCGGGGAGCTGTTTTTT
CDR3aa: CASRGLGGRTGELFF

len: 12
d_gene: -
j_gene: TRBJ2-1
v_gene: TRBV5-5
abundance: many
CDR3nt: TGTGCCAGCAGTTTCAGCTACAATGAGCAGTTCTTC
CDR3aa: CASSFSYNEQFF

len: 14
d_gene: -
j_gene: TRBJ2-2
v_gene: TRBV5-1
abundance: -
CDR3nt: TGCGCCAGCAGCTTACAGGTCGGTGGCGGGGAGCTGTTTTTT
CDR3aa: CASSLQVGGGELFF

len: 15
d_gene: -
j_gene: TRBJ2-3
v_gene: TRBV12-3/TRBV12-4
abundance: -
CDR3nt: TGTGCCAGCAGTTTAGTACAGGCGGGGACAGATACGCAGTATTTT
CDR3aa: CASSLVQAGTDTQYF

len: 16
d_gene: -
j_gene: TRBJ2-3
v_gene: TRBV7-8
abundance: few
CDR3nt: TGTGCCAGCAGCTTATCCGCGAACAGGGGCACAGATACGCAGTATTTT
CDR3aa: CASSLSANRGTDTQYF

len: 16
d_gene: -
j_gene: TRBJ2-3
v_gene: TRBV7-2
abundance: -
CDR3nt: TGTGCCAGCAGCTTAGGGCCCTCCGTGGGCACAGATACGCAGTATTTT
CDR3aa: CASSLGPSVGTDTQYF

len: 14
d_gene: -
j_gene: TRBJ1-2
v_gene: TRBV7-9
abundance: few
CDR3nt: TGTGCCAGCAGCTTAGCCAAAGCTAACTATGGCTACACCTTC
CDR3aa: CASSLAKANYGYTF

len: 14
d_gene: TRBD2
j_gene: TRBJ2-1
v_gene: TRBV13
abundance: few
CDR3nt: TGTGCCAGCAGCCCCGGGACTAGCTCAGATGAGCAGTTCTTC
CDR3aa: CASSPGTSSDEQFF

len: 15
d_gene: TRBD1
j_gene: TRBJ1-6
v_gene: TRBV5-1
abundance: few
CDR3nt: TGCGCCAGCAGCTTGGAGGGACAGGGGAATTCACCCCTCCACTTT
CDR3aa: CASSLEGQGNSPLHF

len: 15
d_gene: -
j_gene: TRBJ1-3
v_gene: TRBV5-6
abundance: few
CDR3nt: TGTGCCAGCAGCCCTGGACTTAACTCTGGAAACACCATATATTTT
CDR3aa: CASSPGLNSGNTIYF

len: 17
d_gene: TRBD2
j_gene: TRBJ2-5
v_gene: TRBV6-5
abundance: -
CDR3nt: TGTGCCAGCAGTTCCCGGGGGGGGTACTTAGTGCAAGAGACCCAGTACTTC
CDR3aa: CASSSRGGYLVQETQYF

len: 13
d_gene: TRBD2
j_gene: TRBJ2-3
v_gene: TRBV20-1
abundance: few
CDR3nt: TGCAGTGCTAGGGGAGGGAACACAGATACGCAGTATTTT
CDR3aa: CSARGGNTDTQYF

len: 16
d_gene: TRBD2
j_gene: TRBJ2-1
v_gene: TRBV28
abundance: -
CDR3nt: TGTGCCAGCAGTTTCCTGACTAGCGGGACCTACAATGAGCAGTTCTTC
CDR3aa: CASSFLTSGTYNEQFF

len: 13
d_gene: -
j_gene: TRBJ2-5
v_gene: TRBV6-1
abundance: -
CDR3nt: TGTGCCGTCCAACGGTCCGGGTACGAGACCCAGTACTTC
CDR3aa: CAVQRSGYETQYF

len: 15
d_gene: TRBD1
j_gene: TRBJ2-1
v_gene: TRBV5-1
abundance: -
CDR3nt: TGCGCCAGCACCTCTACAGGGGGGTCCTACAATGAGCAGTTCTTC
CDR3aa: CASTSTGGSYNEQFF